The text below deals with one T cell receptor beta chain. Its antigen remains unidentified. Sequencing used immunoSEQ multiplex PCR; TCRdb keeps in-frame clones, though not all of them. The repertoire holds 90,000 or so clones, with 75% to 95% as singletons. These data are taken from a study of OX40 agonist ivuxolimab in advanced cancers. Across the whole study: An agonistic anti-OX40 (CD134) antibody, ivuxolimab, was used to treat the patients. While on treatment, patients had intravenous ivuxolimab at 0.01 to 10 mg/kg every 2 weeks.

Overall study findings and caveats: What antigens the expanded peripheral T cells recognized was never established.

Germline V CDR1 and CDR2: SGHAT, FQNNGV. The ends were cut back, 1 base at V and 6 bases at J, with 12 bases in the middle. The CDR3 length is 15 residues. The chain recombines TRBV11-2 with TRBJ2-2; possibly TRBD1 or TRBD2 for D (5 bases each). Sequenced material: CD4+ or CD8+ T cells sorted from blood, taken in a trial of the OX40 agonist ivuxolimab. The TCR sequence derives from an adult with an advanced solid tumor such as melanoma, head and neck, liver or kidney cancer. The CDR3 here is CASSLAGTLPGELFF. For the CDR3, the DNA is TGTGCCAGCAGCTTAGCGGGGACCCTACCCGGGGAGCTGTTTTTT. Based on the CDR3 plus reference TRBV11-2 and TRBJ2-2, the full variable domain is EAGVAQSPRYKIIEKRQSVAFWCNPISGHATLYWYQQILGQGPKLLIQFQNNGVVDDSQLPKDRFSAERLKGVDSTLKIQPAKLEDSAVYLCASSLAGTLPGELFFGEGSRLTVL.